The present T cell receptor (beta chain) was sequenced within a study of OX40 agonist ivuxolimab in advanced cancers. Study-level background: Prior checkpoint blockade (anti-PD-1, anti-PD-L1 or anti-CTLA-4) was permitted; around 39% had it. Partial responses occurred in Three dose-escalation patients, one with hepatocellular carcinoma and two with cutaneous melanoma. Overall study findings and caveats: Some of the lowest clonal expansion was seen in partial responders at 0.1-3.0 mg/kg. Clonal expansion from baseline to week 6 occurred in both CD4+ and CD8+ T cells.

V shed 5 bases and J shed 7 bases, with 11 bases lying between them. The germline V gene encodes CDR1 MNHEY and CDR2 SMNVEV (reference sequence). The CDR3 extends over 12 amino acids. On this clone itself: Its antigen is currently unknown.

Clones were sequenced by immunoSEQ multiplex PCR, and TCRdb holds only the in-frame ones, with some missing. The table has 90,000 to 120,000 clones, approximately 90% seen once. The source was CD4+ or CD8+ T cells sorted from blood, collected in a trial of the OX40 agonist ivuxolimab. The chain uses TRBV27 and TRBJ1-2; the D is unclear. The sequence came from an adult with an advanced solid tumor such as melanoma, head and neck, liver or kidney cancer. The CDR3 loop reads CASSTSNGGYTF. The DNA of the CDR3 is TGTGCCAGCAGTACTAGTAATGGTGGCTACACCTTC.